These 18 T cell receptor beta chains were all obtained from the same sample, sequenced in a study of T-cell memory formation after mild COVID-19. TCRdb ran MiXCR on the 5' RACE reads and lists one entry per CDR3 protein. The sample lists about 600,000 distinct CDR3 sequences; 20% to 25% were seen once. Source material: PBMCs or a T cell subset sorted from them (not recorded which). These receptors were obtained from an adult woman who had mild COVID-19 (a few samples of this study predate the infection). Cell type and time point are not known.

This chain uses TRBV3-1 with TRBJ1-1; D not resolved. From germline, CDR1 is LGHDT and CDR2 YNNKEL (reference sequence). Trimming pared 3 bases from V and 10 bases from J, leaving 15 bases between. This CDR3 has 13 amino acids. In DNA, the CDR3 is TGTGCCAGCAGCCACCTCAGGCGGGGAGTAGCTTTCTTT. It encodes CASSHLRRGVAFF. Full variable domain (missing parts from reference TRBV3-1 and TRBJ1-1): DTAVSQTPKYLVTQMGNDKSIKCEQNLGHDTMYWYKQDSKKFLKIMFSYNNKELIINETVPNRFSPKSPDKAHLNLHINSLELGDSAVYFCASSHLRRGVAFFGQGTRLTVV.

The CDR3 region is CATTRQLNTGELFF. CDR3 DNA: TGTGCCACCACGCGGCAGCTTAACACCGGGGAGCTGTTTTTT. The chain uses TRBV15 and TRBJ2-2; no definite D call. V was clipped by 7 bases and J by 2 bases, with 11 bases between them. The CDR3 extends over 14 amino acids. Germline V gene lookup returns CDR1 LNHNV and CDR2 YYDKDF (reference sequence).

V and J are TRBV7-2 and TRBJ1-1; 10 bases are a match to TRBD1. The V gene end was trimmed by 3 bases and the J gene end by 0 bases; junction bases not matched to a gene: 4. The germline gives CDR1 SGHTA, CDR2 FQGNSA. This CDR3 has 16 residues. CDR3 coding DNA: TGTGCCAGCAGCTTTTACGGGACAGGGGTGAACACTGAAGCTTTCTTT. It encodes CASSFYGTGVNTEAFF.

This clonotype was observed many times. This chain links TRBV5-5 with TRBJ2-1, with 8 bases that match TRBD1. Germline values: CDR1 SGHKS, CDR2 YYEKEE (reference sequence). This CDR3 is built from 13 residues. The V segment lost 4 bases and the J segment 13 bases; nucleotides outside the gene matches: 10. CDR3 protein: CASSESVTGGQFF. The CDR3 DNA sequence: TGTGCCAGCAGCGAAAGCGTTACAGGGGGTCAGTTCTTC.

V is TRBV20-1 and J is TRBJ2-1; no firm D call. V was shortened by 7 bases and J by 2 bases, with 6 bases between the two germline ends. The CDR3 spans 11 residues. CDR1 is DFQATT, CDR2 SNEGSKA, per germline (reference sequence). The CDR3 loop reads CSVQPYNEQFF. CDR3 DNA: TGCAGTGTCCAGCCCTACAATGAGCAGTTCTTC.

This clonotype was seen only a few times. The gene calls are TRBV7-9 and TRBJ1-1; TRBD1 might be the D (5 bases). Germline V gene sequence: CDR1 SEHNR, CDR2 FQNEAQ (reference sequence). This CDR3 has 15 amino acids. V shed 7 bases and J shed 1 base, with 16 bases lying between them. This CDR3 reads CASIRAGTENTEAFF. CDR3 coding DNA: TGTGCCAGCATCAGAGCCGGGACTGAGAACACTGAAGCTTTCTTT.

This chain joins TRBV29-1 and TRBJ1-2, with D unclear. Germline CDR1 is SQVTM and CDR2 is ANQGSEA. The V end was cut by 6 bases, the J end by 6 bases, with 11 bases between. This CDR3 spans 11 amino acids. The CDR3 spells CSVRPSNGYTF. DNA of the CDR3: TGCAGCGTCCGCCCCAGCAATGGCTACACCTTC.

The chain employs TRBV23-1 and TRBJ2-2, with 8 nucleotides matching TRBD2. TRBV23-1 carries the ORF label, with uncertain function. This CDR3 contains 17 residues. Trimming took 0 bases from V and 4 from J; bases not matched to a gene: 7. The CDR3: CASSQSPGGPCTGELFF. The CDR3 nucleotides are TGCGCCAGCAGTCAATCACCGGGAGGGCCATGCACCGGGGAGCTGTTTTTT.

V gene TRBV24-1 combines with J gene TRBJ2-3; 7 positions match TRBD1. CDR1 and CDR2 from the germline V gene are KGHDR and SFDVKD. Unmatched junction bases numbered 5, after V lost 3 bases and J lost 0 bases. This CDR3 has 16 amino acids. CDR3 in amino acids: CATSDNGQVSTDTQYF. DNA for the CDR3: TGTGCCACCAGTGATAATGGACAGGTTAGCACAGATACGCAGTATTTT.

This clonotype was recorded a few times. This sequence joins TRBV24-1 and TRBJ2-3; perhaps TRBD1 as D (5 bases). Trimming cost V 1 base and J 2 bases, with 15 bases left between them. Per germline, CDR1 KGHDR and CDR2 SFDVKD. This CDR3 spans 17 amino acids. In DNA form, the CDR3 reads TGTGCCACCAGTGATTTTCATAGGGGCAACCCCACAGATACGCAGTATTTT. It translates to CATSDFHRGNPTDTQYF.

This clonotype has a handful of counts. This rearrangement joins TRBV30 to TRBJ2-7; D unresolved. The CDR3 runs 12 residues. Germline assignment: CDR1 GTSNPN and CDR2 SVGIG (reference sequence). Deletions cut 0 bases from V and 5 bases from J, with 8 bases between. CDR3 bases: TGTGCCTGGAGTGTAGGACCGGACGAGCAGTACTTC. Residues: CAWSVGPDEQYF.

This clonotype was detected many times. The V gene is TRBV7-9, the J gene TRBJ1-1, with no clear D. The CDR3 runs to 13 residues. Trimming shortened V by 5 bases and J by 1 base, and 8 bases separated the two germline ends. Germline CDR1 SEHNR, CDR2 FQNEAQ (reference sequence). CDR3 nucleotide sequence: TGTGCCAGCAGCGCAATCAAGAACACTGAAGCTTTCTTT. Translating it yields CASSAIKNTEAFF. The full variable domain, completed using reference TRBV7-9 and TRBJ1-1, is DTGVSQNPRHKITKRGQNVTFRCDPISEHNRLYWYRQTLGQGPEFLTYFQNEAQLEKSRLLSDRFSAERPKGSFSTLEIQRTEQGDSAMYLCASSAIKNTEAFFGQGTRLTVV.

The chain combines TRBV4-1 with TRBJ2-7; D is perhaps TRBD1 or TRBD2 (5 bases each). The germline CDR1 and CDR2 sequences are MGHRA and YSYEKL. CDR3 length: 15 amino acids. Trimming stripped 1 base from V and 0 bases from J, with 10 bases between. Here the CDR3 DNA reads TGCGCCAGCAGCCAAGGTCCGGGACGCTCCTACGAGCAGTACTTC. Protein sequence: CASSQGPGRSYEQYF.

The chain uses TRBV27 and TRBJ2-3; D ambiguous. CDR1 is MNHEY, CDR2 SMNVEV, per germline (reference sequence). Trimming removed 4 bases at V and 7 bases at J, with 18 bases between. The CDR3 is made up of 15 amino acids. The CDR3 coding sequence is TGTGCCAGCAGTTCAACCGGGCACCTGGTTCATACGCAGTATTTT. This translates into CASSSTGHLVHTQYF.

The V gene is TRBV12-3 or TRBV12-4, the J gene TRBJ1-5, with D hard to call. The CDR3 extends over 14 amino acids. V was trimmed by 6 bases and J by 2 bases, leaving 11 bases between them. The CDR3 is CASSSVGGNQPQHF. CDR3 DNA: TGTGCCAGCAGCTCCGTTGGAGGCAATCAGCCCCAGCATTTT.

The sample holds many counts of this clonotype. The gene calls are TRBV29-1 and TRBJ1-1; TRBD1 matches at 9 bases. CDR1 and CDR2 from the germline V gene are SQVTM and ANQGSEA. CDR3 length equals 12 residues. V shed 2 bases, J shed 11 bases, and the junction held 6 bases outside the gene matches. CDR3 in amino acids: CSVETSGTGAFF. CDR3 bases: TGCAGCGTTGAAACTTCCGGGACAGGGGCTTTCTTT.

The rearrangement links TRBV7-2 to TRBJ2-7, with D perhaps assigned TRBD1 or TRBD2 (6 bases each). This CDR3 is built from 16 residues. V gave up 5 bases and J gave up 1 base, with 18 bases separating them. Germline V gene lookup returns CDR1 SGHTA and CDR2 FQGNSA. The CDR3 is CASSPWGAGSSYEQYF. The CDR3 DNA reads as TGTGCCAGCAGCCCCTGGGGGGCAGGGAGTTCCTACGAGCAGTACTTC. Drawing the rest from reference TRBV7-2 and TRBJ2-7, the complete variable domain is GAGVSQSPSNKVTEKGKDVELRCDPISGHTALYWYRQSLGQGLEFLIYFQGNSAPDKSGLPSDRFSAERTGGSVSTLTIQRTQQEDSAVYLCASSPWGAGSSYEQYFGPGTRLTVT.

This clonotype occurred many times. The chain joins TRBV20-1 to TRBJ1-1; D gene uncertain. The germline V gene has CDR1 DFQATT and CDR2 SNEGSKA (reference sequence). V shed 8 bases and J shed 1 base, with 8 bases lying between them. The length of the CDR3 is 11 residues. This CDR3 reads CSPPGNTEAFF. The CDR3 nucleotides are TGCAGTCCCCCGGGGAACACTGAAGCTTTCTTT.